Reported below is one TCR beta chain. Its antigen is not known. This sample is drawn from a study of OX40 agonist ivuxolimab in advanced cancers. Looking at the study overall: With a range of roughly 23 to 85, age averaged about 58 years, and around 83% were male. Therapy given before enrollment (anti-PD-1, anti-PD-L1 or anti-CTLA-4) was allowed, and 40% to 45% had some.

CDR3 length: 12 residues. CDR1 and CDR2 (germline): LNHDA, SQIVND (reference sequence). V was clipped by 8 bases and J by 7 bases; unmatched bases: 4. Study-level findings and limits: Low normalized clonal expansion also occurred in some nonresponding patients.

Produced via immunoSEQ multiplex PCR; TCRdb's table is partial and in-frame only. The sample includes 18,000 or so clones, 83% of them seen just once. The origin of this receptor is an adult with an advanced solid tumor such as melanoma, head and neck, liver or kidney cancer. Specimen: CD4+ or CD8+ T cells sorted from blood, collected in a trial of the OX40 agonist ivuxolimab. This chain joins TRBV19 and TRBJ2-4, with TRBD2 matching over 8 bases. CDR3 nucleotides: TGTGCCAGTGACACGGGGGGGAACATTCAGTACTTC. Its protein product is CASDTGGNIQYF.